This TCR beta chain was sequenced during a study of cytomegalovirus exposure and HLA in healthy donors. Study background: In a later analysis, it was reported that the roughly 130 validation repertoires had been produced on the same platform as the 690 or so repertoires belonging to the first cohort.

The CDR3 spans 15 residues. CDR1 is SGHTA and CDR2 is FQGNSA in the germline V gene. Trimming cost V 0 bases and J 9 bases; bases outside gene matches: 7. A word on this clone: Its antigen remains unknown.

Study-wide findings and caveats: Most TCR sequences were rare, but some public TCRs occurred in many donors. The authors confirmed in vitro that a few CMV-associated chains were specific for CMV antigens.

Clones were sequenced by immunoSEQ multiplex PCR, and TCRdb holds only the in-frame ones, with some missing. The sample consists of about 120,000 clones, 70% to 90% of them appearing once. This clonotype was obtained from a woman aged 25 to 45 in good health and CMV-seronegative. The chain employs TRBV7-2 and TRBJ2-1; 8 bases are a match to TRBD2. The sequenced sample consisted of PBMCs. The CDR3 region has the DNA TGTGCCAGCAGCTTAGCGAGCGGGGGCGTGACTGAGCAGTTCTTC. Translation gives CASSLASGGVTEQFF.